This T cell receptor beta chain was profiled in a study of identical twins. This clonotype was observed a handful of times. The antigen is unknown. Overall study findings and caveats: Abundant cord blood beta clonotypes carried fewer insertions; memory repertoires showed none.

TCRdb re-called the 5' RACE reads through MiXCR, storing one row per CDR3 protein. Seen here are about 720,000 distinct CDR3 sequences, around a sixth observed once, and the top ten hold roughly 13%. The CDR3 totals 15 residues. The V end lost 1 base, the J end lost 5 bases, and 12 bases lay between the germline ends. CDR1 SNHLY and CDR2 FYNNEI come from the germline V gene. These data were also filed under a second study, of T cells expressing NK-cell markers. As reported in that work: Sorted T-cell subsets CD3+CD56+NKG2C+, CD3+CD56+NKG2C- and CD3+CD56-NKG2C+ were TCR beta-sequenced. The study found these clonotypes also leading the CD3+CD56-NKG2C+ fraction in a few donors.

The sequencing input was PBMCs. This chain uses TRBV2 with TRBJ2-1; weak D call: TRBD2 (5 bases). The TCR comes from a woman aged 18-29 years in good health. The CDR3 loop is CASSEDFGVNNEQFF. As DNA, the CDR3 is TGTGCCAGCAGTGAAGATTTCGGGGTAAACAATGAGCAGTTCTTC. Full variable domain (missing parts from reference TRBV2 and TRBJ2-1): EPEVTQTPSHQVTQMGQEVILRCVPISNHLYFYWYRQILGQKVEFLVSFYNNEISEKSEIFDDQFSVERPDGSNFTLKIRSTKLEDSAMYFCASSEDFGVNNEQFFGPGTRLTVL.